Below, one T cell receptor beta chain is given with its context. The sample belongs to a study of control samples from healthy donors and cancer patients. Method: immunoSEQ multiplex PCR; TCRdb's copy keeps in-frame clones and lacks some. The data show about 120,000 clones, with just under 90% seen just once and about 12% held by the top ten. Per germline, CDR1 WNHNN and CDR2 SYGVQD (reference sequence). This CDR3 is 13 amino acids long. V dropped 2 bases and J dropped 4 bases, with 8 bases sitting between them. The J gene is TRBJ1-1, the V gene TRBV10-1; a possible D gene is TRBD1 (6 bases). The sequence was obtained from a man younger than 40 in good health. Sequencing was carried out using blood. The CDR3 bases are TGCGCCAGCAGTGAGCAGGGGCGCACTGAAGCTTTCTTT. Protein sequence: CASSEQGRTEAFF.